The 16 T cell receptor beta chains below were found in one sample sequenced in a study of cytomegalovirus exposure and HLA in healthy donors. Here immunoSEQ multiplex PCR was the method, and the copy in TCRdb shows in-frame clones only, minus some. The sample carries roughly 80,000 clones, approximately 94% recorded once. Sequencing was performed on PBMCs. The receptors stem from a woman between 18 and 30 years old in good health and CMV-seropositive.

This chain connects TRBV6-6 to TRBJ2-1; 12 nucleotides align to TRBD2. This CDR3 comprises 15 residues. Trimming cost V 5 bases and J 4 bases; bases outside gene matches: 3. Per germline, CDR1 MNHNY and CDR2 SVGAGI (reference sequence). The chain's CDR3 is CASSKGTSGYNEQFF. DNA for the CDR3: TGTGCCAGCAGTAAAGGGACTAGCGGGTACAATGAGCAGTTCTTC.

A note on this clone: Relative to the germline gene, one junction end is altered; a read error may explain this. The chain joins TRBV10-3 to TRBJ2-7; D uncertain. In germline, CDR1 is ENHRY, CDR2 SYGVKD. This CDR3 has 12 amino acids. The CDR3 DNA reads as TGTGCCATCAGTGGGCCAGCTAACGAGGAGTACTTC. Amino acid sequence: CAISGPANEEYF.

This chain connects TRBV18 to TRBJ1-2, with D uncertain. The CDR3 consists of 13 residues. Trimming shortened V by 0 bases and J by 4 bases, and 6 bases separated the two germline ends. CDR1 KGHSH and CDR2 LQKENI come from the germline V gene. This CDR3 is CASSPPAFYGYTF. Written as DNA, the CDR3 is TGTGCCAGCTCACCACCGGCATTCTATGGCTACACCTTC. The variable domain in full, with the rest retrieved from reference TRBV18 and TRBJ1-2, is NAGVMQNPRHLVRRRGQEARLRCSPMKGHSHVYWYRQLPEEGLKFMVYLQKENIIDESGMPKERFSAEFPKEGPSILRIQQVVRGDSAAYFCASSPPAFYGYTFGSGTRLTVV.

DNA of the CDR3: TGCGCCAGCAGCTTAGGCGGGGGGGACTACAATGAGCAGTTCTTC. Its translation: CASSLGGGDYNEQFF. The rearrangement joins TRBV5-1 to TRBJ2-1, with TRBD2 matching over 9 bases. Germline V gives CDR1 SGHRS, CDR2 YFSETQ. The V segment lost 2 bases and the J segment 3 bases; nucleotides outside the gene matches: 3. This CDR3 comprises 15 residues.

This chain joins TRBV19 and TRBJ2-6, with 8 nucleotides matching TRBD1. From germline, CDR1 is LNHDA and CDR2 SQIVND (reference sequence). The CDR3 has 18 amino acids. V lost 5 bases and J lost 0; bases outside the gene matches: 9. CDR3 sequence reads: CASSGGRGLNSGANVLTF. In nucleotides, the CDR3 is TGTGCCAGTAGTGGGGGCAGGGGGCTCAACTCTGGGGCCAACGTCCTGACTTTC.

The rearrangement links TRBV2 to TRBJ1-1; perhaps TRBD1 as D (6 bases). Germline V lookup: CDR1 SNHLY, CDR2 FYNNEI. This CDR3 region has 14 residues. V gave up 8 bases and J gave up 10 bases, with 23 bases separating them. CDR3 sequence: CASQGQILRKGAFF. CDR3 bases: TGTGCCAGCCAAGGACAGATTCTTAGGAAGGGAGCTTTCTTT. The full variable domain, rest sourced from reference TRBV2 and TRBJ1-1, is EPEVTQTPSHQVTQMGQEVILRCVPISNHLYFYWYRQILGQKVEFLVSFYNNEISEKSEIFDDQFSVERPDGSNFTLKIRSTKLEDSAMYFCASQGQILRKGAFFGQGTRLTVV.

This sequence joins TRBV11-1 and TRBJ1-1; D is perhaps TRBD1 (5 bases). The CDR3 contains 15 residues. The V gene lost 5 bases and the J gene lost 1 base, with 14 bases spanning the gap. Germline V CDR1 and CDR2: SGHAT, FQDESV (reference sequence). The CDR3 DNA sequence: TGTGCCAGCAGCCCGGGCCCCGACAGGAACACTGAAGCTTTCTTT. It yields the protein CASSPGPDRNTEAFF.

The rearrangement uses TRBV28 and TRBJ2-1, with 9 bases matching TRBD1. The CDR3 has 15 residues. The trim removed 3 bases at V and 7 bases at J, leaving 7 bases unmatched. The germline gives CDR1 MDHEN, CDR2 SYDVKM. CDR3 DNA: TGTGCCAGCAGTTTCCCCGGGACAGGGTGGAATGAGCAGTTCTTC. Amino acid sequence: CASSFPGTGWNEQFF. Together with reference TRBV28 and TRBJ2-1, the CDR3 gives the full variable domain: DVKVTQSSRYLVKRTGEKVFLECVQDMDHENMFWYRQDPGLGLRLIYFSYDVKMKEKGDIPEGYSVSREKKERFSLILESASTNQTSMYLCASSFPGTGWNEQFFGPGTRLTVL.

This chain uses TRBV6-1 with TRBJ2-7, with a possible D match to TRBD2 (5 bases). CDR1 and CDR2 from the germline V gene are MNHNS and SASEGT. V lost 6 bases to trimming and J lost 7 bases, with 13 bases between them. CDR3 length equals 12 residues. The CDR3 loop is CASSPTGWEQYF. The CDR3 nucleotides read TGTGCCAGCAGCCCGACGGGGTGGGAGCAGTACTTC.

The chain couples TRBV19 to TRBJ2-7, with TRBD1 matching 8 bases. The V and J ends lost 6 bases and 5 bases, in that order; junction bases with no gene match: 3. The germline gives CDR1 LNHDA, CDR2 SQIVND (reference sequence). This CDR3 comprises 12 residues. The CDR3 spells CASRSTGDEQYF. In DNA, the CDR3 is TGTGCCAGTAGATCGACAGGGGACGAGCAGTACTTC.

This rearrangement joins TRBV20-1 to TRBJ1-2; 7 nucleotides match TRBD1. CDR1 DFQATT and CDR2 SNEGSKA come from the germline V gene (reference sequence). This CDR3 spans 11 amino acids. The junction had 4 bases not matched to a gene; V was cut back by 6 bases and J by 6 bases. The CDR3 loop reads CSATGRDGYTF. The CDR3 region has the DNA TGCAGTGCGACAGGGCGAGATGGCTACACCTTC.

The chain links TRBV5-1 to TRBJ2-3; D might be TRBD2 (6 bases). V lost 7 bases to trimming and J lost 1 base, with 13 bases between them. Germline V gene sequence: CDR1 SGHRS, CDR2 YFSETQ. CDR3 length: 14 residues. CDR3 in amino acids: CASAWSGGTDTQYF. The DNA for the CDR3 is TGCGCCAGCGCCTGGTCGGGGGGCACAGATACGCAGTATTTT. Combining the CDR3 with reference TRBV5-1 and TRBJ2-3 gives the whole variable domain KAGVTQTPRYLIKTRGQQVTLSCSPISGHRSVSWYQQTPGQGLQFLFEYFSETQRNKGNFPGRFSGRQFSNSRSEMNVSTLELGDSALYLCASAWSGGTDTQYFGPGTRLTVL.

This sequence joins TRBV29-1 and TRBJ2-1; 7 bases agree with TRBD1. The CDR3 length is 13 residues. J was trimmed by 10 bases and V by 3 bases; bases with no gene match: 9. Germline V gene sequence: CDR1 SQVTM, CDR2 ANQGSEA. This CDR3 reads CSVEPKDRPEQFF. Here the CDR3 DNA reads TGCAGCGTTGAGCCGAAGGACAGGCCCGAGCAGTTCTTC.

V usage is TRBV2 and J usage is TRBJ2-5, with 9 bases aligning to TRBD2. The CDR3 covers 16 residues. V lost 2 bases, J lost 9 bases, and 13 bases stayed unmatched. Germline V gene lookup returns CDR1 SNHLY and CDR2 FYNNEI. CDR3 loop: CASSERLAGSFGAQYF. The CDR3 DNA reads as TGTGCCAGCAGTGAAAGGCTAGCGGGGAGTTTCGGGGCCCAGTACTTC.

This rearrangement joins TRBV9 to TRBJ2-1; possibly TRBD2 for D (6 bases). The CDR3 contains 15 residues. V shed 2 bases and J shed 1 base, with 10 bases lying between them. Germline V gene lookup returns CDR1 SGDLS and CDR2 YYNGEE. CDR3 nucleotides: TGTGCCAGCAGCGTTTTAGCGGATTCCTACAATGAGCAGTTCTTC. Amino acids: CASSVLADSYNEQFF.

This clone has only one observation. This chain connects TRBV11-3 to TRBJ1-3; D is perhaps TRBD1 (5 bases). CDR1 SGHNT and CDR2 YENEEA come from the germline V gene. Trimming cost V 0 bases and J 2 bases, with 8 bases left between them. The CDR3 consists of 15 residues. CDR3 amino acids: CASSLDAGPGNTIYF. DNA for the CDR3: TGTGCCAGCAGCTTAGATGCAGGGCCTGGAAACACCATATATTTT. Full variable domain (rest looked up from reference TRBV11-3 and TRBJ1-3): EAGVVQSPRYKIIEKKQPVAFWCNPISGHNTLYWYLQNLGQGPELLIRYENEEAVDDSQLPKDRFSAERLKGVDSTLKIQPAELGDSAVYLCASSLDAGPGNTIYFGEGSWLTVV.